This is a list of T cell receptor beta chains from one sample in a study of early T cells in non-severe SARS-CoV-2 infection. TCRdb reanalysed the 5' RACE reads using MiXCR and keeps one entry per CDR3 protein. In the table there are around 67,000 distinct CDR3 sequences, around 13% of which are singletons. Material for sequencing was whole blood. The receptors derive from an adult who was a healthcare worker with PCR-confirmed SARS-CoV-2 infection or an uninfected control (not recorded which). Each CDR3 is given with its conserved first and last residue. The D gene is left open where the match is weak. Clone size, where shown, is once, few, many, or a class for clones that have expanded.

v_call: TRBV28; d_call: TRBD1; j_call: TRBJ1-3; clone_size: many; cdr3_length: 17; cdr3_aa: CASSPVGTGVTGNTIYF; cdr3_nt: TGTGCCAGCAGTCCCGTAGGAACAGGGGTGACTGGAAACACCATATATTTT
v_call: TRBV28; d_call: NA; j_call: TRBJ2-7; clone_size: NA; cdr3_length: 15; cdr3_aa: CASNALQAPHYEQYF; cdr3_nt: TGTGCCAGCAACGCCCTCCAGGCCCCCCACTACGAGCAGTACTTC
v_call: TRBV11-2; d_call: TRBD2; j_call: TRBJ2-1; clone_size: many; cdr3_length: 17; cdr3_aa: CASSLDVSSGRFGEQFF; cdr3_nt: TGTGCCAGCAGCTTAGATGTTTCCAGCGGGAGATTCGGTGAGCAGTTCTTC
v_call: TRBV27; d_call: NA; j_call: TRBJ1-5; clone_size: many; cdr3_length: 14; cdr3_aa: CASSGGYSNQPQHF; cdr3_nt: TGTGCCAGCAGTGGGGGGTATAGCAATCAGCCCCAGCATTTT
v_call: TRBV6-2/TRBV6-3; d_call: NA; j_call: TRBJ1-1; clone_size: NA; cdr3_length: 11; cdr3_aa: CASSSGFEAFF; cdr3_nt: TGTGCCAGCAGTTCGGGATTTGAAGCTTTCTTT
v_call: TRBV29-1; d_call: TRBD1; j_call: TRBJ1-2; clone_size: many; cdr3_length: 14; cdr3_aa: CSVEPPGQANGYTF; cdr3_nt: TGCAGCGTTGAGCCTCCGGGACAGGCGAATGGCTACACCTTC
v_call: TRBV9; d_call: NA; j_call: TRBJ1-6; clone_size: many; cdr3_length: 13; cdr3_aa: CASSQTGGSPLHF; cdr3_nt: TGTGCCAGCAGCCAAACTGGGGGTTCACCCCTCCACTTT
v_call: TRBV4-3; d_call: TRBD1; j_call: TRBJ2-7; clone_size: many; cdr3_length: 14; cdr3_aa: CASSLGQQQYEQYF; cdr3_nt: TGCGCCAGCAGCCTGGGACAGCAACAATACGAGCAGTACTTC
v_call: TRBV29-1; d_call: NA; j_call: TRBJ2-7; clone_size: NA; cdr3_length: 13; cdr3_aa: CSVRTGNSYEQYF; cdr3_nt: TGCAGCGTACGGACGGGCAACTCCTACGAGCAGTACTTC
v_call: TRBV20-1; d_call: NA; j_call: TRBJ1-4; clone_size: many; cdr3_length: 14; cdr3_aa: CSAKRTATNEKLFF; cdr3_nt: TGCAGTGCCAAAAGGACAGCAACTAATGAAAAACTGTTTTTT
v_call: TRBV28; d_call: TRBD2; j_call: TRBJ2-4; clone_size: NA; cdr3_length: 17; cdr3_aa: CASSPPQGSGSSYIQYF; cdr3_nt: TGTGCCAGCAGTCCCCCCCAGGGTAGCGGGAGTAGTTACATTCAGTACTTC
v_call: TRBV7-9; d_call: NA; j_call: TRBJ2-1; clone_size: NA; cdr3_length: 11; cdr3_aa: CASSLEYEQFF; cdr3_nt: TGTGCCAGCAGCTTAGAGTATGAGCAGTTCTTC
v_call: TRBV12-3/TRBV12-4; d_call: NA; j_call: TRBJ1-1; clone_size: NA; cdr3_length: 11; cdr3_aa: CASTLAGEAFF; cdr3_nt: TGTGCCAGCACCCTCGCTGGTGAAGCTTTCTTT
v_call: TRBV6-5; d_call: NA; j_call: TRBJ2-7; clone_size: many; cdr3_length: 16; cdr3_aa: CASSYSIPDTFYEQYF; cdr3_nt: TGTGCCAGCAGTTACTCGATCCCGGACACATTCTACGAGCAGTACTTC
v_call: TRBV6-6; d_call: NA; j_call: TRBJ1-2; clone_size: many; cdr3_length: 13; cdr3_aa: CASSYGRNYGYTF; cdr3_nt: TGTGCCAGCAGTTACGGGCGAAACTATGGCTACACCTTC
v_call: TRBV6-4; d_call: NA; j_call: TRBJ2-1; clone_size: NA; cdr3_length: 15; cdr3_aa: CASSAQAGTYNEQFF; cdr3_nt: TGTGCCAGCAGTGCACAAGCAGGGACATACAATGAGCAGTTCTTC
v_call: TRBV29-1; d_call: TRBD1; j_call: TRBJ1-2; clone_size: few; cdr3_length: 11; cdr3_aa: CTLQGDHGYTF; cdr3_nt: TGCACCCTACAGGGGGACCATGGCTACACCTTC
v_call: TRBV5-4; d_call: NA; j_call: TRBJ2-7; clone_size: many; cdr3_length: 15; cdr3_aa: CASSKKGTWEREQYF; cdr3_nt: TGTGCCAGCAGCAAGAAAGGGACTTGGGAACGCGAGCAGTACTTC
v_call: TRBV12-3/TRBV12-4; d_call: NA; j_call: TRBJ1-4; clone_size: NA; cdr3_length: 14; cdr3_aa: CASRRTKEFEKLFF; cdr3_nt: TGTGCCAGCAGAAGGACGAAAGAGTTCGAAAAACTGTTTTTT
v_call: TRBV20-1; d_call: NA; j_call: TRBJ2-1; clone_size: many; cdr3_length: 13; cdr3_aa: CSAREDLEGPGFF; cdr3_nt: TGCAGTGCTAGAGAAGATTTGGAGGGCCCGGGGTTCTTC
v_call: TRBV2; d_call: TRBD1; j_call: TRBJ1-6; clone_size: many; cdr3_length: 15; cdr3_aa: CASSVLDRVGSPLHF; cdr3_nt: TGTGCCAGCAGTGTCTTGGACAGGGTTGGTTCACCCCTCCACTTT
v_call: TRBV12-5; d_call: NA; j_call: TRBJ1-1; clone_size: many; cdr3_length: 17; cdr3_aa: CASGKTGTRGRGTEAFF; cdr3_nt: TGTGCTAGCGGGAAAACGGGGACCCGGGGACGTGGAACTGAAGCTTTCTTT
v_call: TRBV7-9; d_call: NA; j_call: TRBJ1-3; clone_size: NA; cdr3_length: 17; cdr3_aa: CASSLALTTRTGNTIYF; cdr3_nt: TGTGCCAGCAGCTTAGCGTTGACGACAAGGACGGGAAACACCATATATTTT
v_call: TRBV6-1; d_call: NA; j_call: TRBJ2-5; clone_size: many; cdr3_length: 14; cdr3_aa: CAIAGTDSQETQYF; cdr3_nt: TGTGCCATCGCAGGGACCGACAGTCAAGAGACCCAGTACTTC
v_call: TRBV5-1; d_call: NA; j_call: TRBJ1-6; clone_size: many; cdr3_length: 13; cdr3_aa: CASSLAEYSPLHF; cdr3_nt: TGCGCCAGCAGCTTGGCCGAGTATTCACCCCTCCACTTT
v_call: TRBV5-4; d_call: TRBD2; j_call: TRBJ2-4; clone_size: many; cdr3_length: 15; cdr3_aa: CASSFKAGPKNIQYF; cdr3_nt: TGTGCCAGCAGCTTTAAAGCGGGGCCCAAAAACATTCAGTACTTC
v_call: TRBV5-6; d_call: TRBD1; j_call: TRBJ2-7; clone_size: many; cdr3_length: 16; cdr3_aa: CASSLTGGGNFYEQYF; cdr3_nt: TGTGCCAGCAGCTTAACAGGGGGCGGGAATTTCTACGAGCAGTACTTC
v_call: TRBV9; d_call: TRBD1; j_call: TRBJ1-1; clone_size: many; cdr3_length: 15; cdr3_aa: CASSPQTGGAGVAFF; cdr3_nt: TGTGCCAGCAGCCCTCAGACAGGGGGCGCGGGAGTAGCTTTCTTT
v_call: TRBV7-9; d_call: NA; j_call: TRBJ2-7; clone_size: NA; cdr3_length: 15; cdr3_aa: CASSLSGLGKDEQYF; cdr3_nt: TGTGCCAGCAGCTTAAGTGGGTTGGGTAAGGACGAGCAGTACTTC
v_call: TRBV28; d_call: TRBD2; j_call: TRBJ2-1; clone_size: many; cdr3_length: 18; cdr3_aa: CASTGSLTSGSSYNEQFF; cdr3_nt: TGTGCCAGCACAGGGAGTCTGACTAGCGGTAGCTCCTACAATGAGCAGTTCTTC
v_call: TRBV24-1; d_call: TRBD1; j_call: TRBJ1-2; clone_size: NA; cdr3_length: 18; cdr3_aa: CATFQLTTGALINYGYTF; cdr3_nt: TGTGCCACCTTTCAACTCACGACAGGGGCCCTTATTAACTATGGCTACACCTTC
v_call: TRBV2; d_call: NA; j_call: TRBJ1-3; clone_size: many; cdr3_length: 13; cdr3_aa: CASSDPSGNTIYF; cdr3_nt: TGTGCCAGCAGTGACCCCTCTGGAAACACCATATATTTT
v_call: TRBV7-2; d_call: TRBD1; j_call: TRBJ2-2; clone_size: NA; cdr3_length: 15; cdr3_aa: CASSQTGANTGELFF; cdr3_nt: TGTGCCAGCAGCCAAACAGGGGCGAACACCGGGGAGCTGTTTTTT
v_call: TRBV28; d_call: TRBD2; j_call: TRBJ2-7; clone_size: few; cdr3_length: 16; cdr3_aa: CASSRPTSGVSYEQYF; cdr3_nt: TGTGCCAGCAGCCGACCGACTAGCGGAGTCTCCTACGAGCAGTACTTC
v_call: TRBV20-1; d_call: TRBD1; j_call: TRBJ1-2; clone_size: NA; cdr3_length: 14; cdr3_aa: CSAQLTGGTYGYTF; cdr3_nt: TGCAGTGCCCAGCTAACAGGGGGCACGTATGGCTACACCTTC
v_call: TRBV2; d_call: NA; j_call: TRBJ2-4; clone_size: NA; cdr3_length: 13; cdr3_aa: CASRRLAKNIQYF; cdr3_nt: TGTGCCAGCAGACGGTTAGCCAAAAACATTCAGTACTTC
v_call: TRBV4-3; d_call: NA; j_call: TRBJ2-1; clone_size: many; cdr3_length: 14; cdr3_aa: CASSQGPLIDEQFF; cdr3_nt: TGCGCCAGCAGCCAAGGGCCACTTATCGATGAGCAGTTCTTC
v_call: TRBV11-2; d_call: NA; j_call: TRBJ2-7; clone_size: many; cdr3_length: 15; cdr3_aa: CASSLDEIPNREQYF; cdr3_nt: TGTGCCAGCAGCTTAGATGAGATTCCCAACCGAGAGCAGTACTTC
v_call: TRBV7-2; d_call: NA; j_call: TRBJ1-2; clone_size: many; cdr3_length: 15; cdr3_aa: CASSLFDQVDYGYTF; cdr3_nt: TGTGCCAGCAGCTTATTCGATCAGGTCGACTATGGCTACACCTTC
v_call: TRBV5-6; d_call: TRBD2; j_call: TRBJ2-1; clone_size: many; cdr3_length: 21; cdr3_aa: CASSPLMFLAGGPSSYNEQFF; cdr3_nt: TGTGCCAGCAGCCCTTTAATGTTTTTAGCGGGGGGCCCGAGCTCCTACAATGAGCAGTTCTTC
v_call: TRBV12-5; d_call: NA; j_call: TRBJ1-1; clone_size: many; cdr3_length: 12; cdr3_aa: CASGRLNTEAFF; cdr3_nt: TGTGCTAGTGGTCGCTTGAACACTGAAGCTTTCTTT
v_call: TRBV28; d_call: TRBD1; j_call: TRBJ1-5; clone_size: once; cdr3_length: 17; cdr3_aa: CASSPPGQGLGNQPQHF; cdr3_nt: TGTGCCAGCAGTCCTCCGGGACAGGGGCTGGGGAATCAGCCCCAGCATTTT
v_call: TRBV9; d_call: NA; j_call: TRBJ2-7; clone_size: many; cdr3_length: 15; cdr3_aa: CASSVDSGQSYEQYF; cdr3_nt: TGTGCCAGCAGCGTAGATTCGGGACAAAGCTACGAGCAGTACTTC
v_call: TRBV29-1; d_call: TRBD2; j_call: TRBJ2-1; clone_size: few; cdr3_length: 14; cdr3_aa: CSAAELAGYNEQFF; cdr3_nt: TGCAGCGCCGCGGAACTAGCGGGTTACAATGAGCAGTTCTTC
v_call: TRBV7-6; d_call: NA; j_call: TRBJ2-5; clone_size: many; cdr3_length: 12; cdr3_aa: CASSLVRETQYF; cdr3_nt: TGTGCCAGCAGCTTAGTAAGAGAGACCCAGTACTTC
v_call: TRBV6-2/TRBV6-3; d_call: NA; j_call: TRBJ1-1; clone_size: many; cdr3_length: 11; cdr3_aa: CASSYSTEAFF; cdr3_nt: TGTGCCAGCAGTTATTCCACTGAAGCTTTCTTT
v_call: TRBV28; d_call: NA; j_call: TRBJ2-7; clone_size: many; cdr3_length: 15; cdr3_aa: CASSPLSDQYYEQYF; cdr3_nt: TGTGCCAGCAGTCCTCTGAGTGACCAGTACTACGAGCAGTACTTC